This T cell receptor beta chain was found in a study of blood T cell repertoires in COVID-19 (dated by TCRdb to about 2020). With regard to the full study: Collaborator samples came from the United States, Italy and Spain and covered acute and convalescent phases of COVID-19. The prospective study material was composed of cDNA or gDNA derived from T cells, B-cell-depleted T cells, or PBMCs. The dataset comprised deeply sampled blood TCRbeta repertoires from subjects exposed to, actively infected with, or recovered from COVID-19. The repertoires were released in a freely available public database meant as a resource for research on the immune response to SARS-CoV-2. Samples came from the ongoing ImmuneRACE study (first 160 participants) plus 1,254 subjects from 6 global collaborators. The sample metadata nearly always contained a de-identified subject ID, COVID-19 status, age in years and sex. Where available, HLA class I and class II types were taken from metadata supplied by the sample provider and were not determined by assay-based typing. On the study overall, not on this receptor specifically: The amount of clinical and demographic metadata varied by source and participant and was provided uncurated.

Whole blood was collected in K2EDTA tubes by collaborating institutions according to the institutions' own protocols. For TCRbeta analysis, collaborators shipped samples in one of three forms: frozen whole blood, isolated PBMCs, or DNA extracted from either of those sample types. Worth noting for this clone: The clone's antigen remains unknown. No base quality values were provided; no much bigger clone lies one nucleotide off.

TCRbeta CDR3 regions were amplified from genomic DNA by means of the immunoSEQ Assay, a bias-controlled multiplex PCR. For the original study's pipeline: Nucleated cell counts per sample were estimated from amplification of reference gene primers within the assay. To quantify the absolute abundance of each unique TCRbeta CDR3 rearrangement, sequence reads were collapsed and filtered. For each sample, productive Simpson clonality was calculated as the square root of Simpson's diversity index over productive rearrangements. What TCRdb holds here is the immuneACCESS table cut down to in-frame rearrangements. Part of the clones is not present; checked against another copy, under half of the missing clones reflect an unresolved V gene, and the others are unexplained. V and J calls and clone size come straight from that table; D and trimming were deduced from the DNA. The sample table contains about 61,000 clones; only one count was recorded for roughly 80% of them. The ten largest clonotypes hold approximately 5% of the sample.

The sequenced sample was peripheral blood. The TCR was taken from an older man with acute or convalescent COVID-19.

For the CDR3, the sequence is CASSPPPGLDSTSTDTQYF. At the DNA level, the sequence is TGTGCCAGCAGTCCTCCCCCGGGACTAGACTCAACTAGCACAGATACGCAGTATTTT. The sequence is built from TRBV2 and TRBJ2-3; TRBD2 matches 8 bases in the middle. The V end gives up 5 bases and the J end 0 bases, leaving 16 bases in the junction not matched to a gene. CDR1 and CDR2 were assigned from the germline V gene as SNHLY and FYNNEI. Taken from cysteine to phenylalanine, the CDR3 has 19 residues. Only the CDR3 DNA stays, 57 bases, in frame from base 1.